The present T cell receptor (beta chain) was sequenced within a study of neoadjuvant nivolumab and ipilimumab in lung cancer. Study conclusions and caveats: Blood richness before therapy tracked richness in tumors resected after neoadjuvant therapy. TCR richness and clonality were higher in tumors than adjacent uninvolved lung.

Assay: immunoSEQ multiplex PCR; the TCRdb copy retains only in-frame clones and omits some. The sample includes about 30,000 clones, 83% of them seen just once. On this clone: As yet, its antigen is unknown.

Trimming at V came to 7 bases and at J to 3 bases, leaving 9 bases not matched to a gene. Germline V gene sequence: CDR1 MNHNY, CDR2 SVGAGI (reference sequence). The CDR3 has 15 amino acids. The chain uses TRBV6-6 and TRBJ1-5; TRBD1 aligns across 7 bases. The source was tumor tissue, collected after neoadjuvant nivolumab, alone or with ipilimumab, at or shortly before surgery. This receptor was obtained from an adult with non-small cell lung cancer. CDR3 region: CASISGGPHNQPQHF. CDR3 DNA: TGTGCCAGCATATCAGGGGGACCCCACAATCAGCCCCAGCATTTT.